This T cell receptor beta chain emerged from a study of T cell responses to AZD1222 COVID-19 vaccine (dated by TCRdb to the early 2020s). Turning to the overall study: AZD1222 recipients given second doses at about 4 weeks or at about 12 weeks were pooled, since spike-specific TCR depth and breadth were not found to differ between the two schedules. A total of 233 trial participants underwent TCR sequencing, of whom roughly 210 received two doses of AZD1222 and about 25 received two doses of the MenACWY control vaccine. Trial participants were enrolled by age into subgroups of 18-55, 56-69 and 70-plus years, and about 150, 27 and 61 TCR-sequenced participants, respectively, were included in these subgroups. Results the study describes overall, beyond this receptor: In the small 56-69-year group, the increase in depth fell short of significance, most likely because of low power. Most participants were white British and females outnumbered males, and the authors suggested that clonal diversity may have been underestimated. Only six or seven AZD1222 recipients were SARS-CoV-2 seropositive at baseline, limiting conclusions about previously exposed vaccinees. The whole spike protein was spanned by vaccine-associated CD4 TCRs, and dominant responses were seen in regions 160-218 and 743-854. Epitopes outside the regions mutated in the B.1.351 and B.1.1.7 variants were reportedly recognized by nearly half of the unique spike-specific TCRs. A significant rise in spike-specific TCR breadth and depth was observed after two AZD1222 doses relative to day 0 and relative to MenACWY recipients. Because no day 14 peak-response samples were available, repertoires were characterized only after the peak T cell response.

Taken from cysteine to phenylalanine, the CDR3 has 13 residues. Only the CDR3 region is kept as DNA, spanning 39 bases read in frame from base 1. The junction carries 9 bases between V and J, which are trimmed by 7 bases and 0 bases respectively. CDR1 and CDR2, per the germline V gene, are SNHLY and FYNNEI. In the case of this clone: Its recognized antigen is unknown. Within one base of it there is no much larger clone, and no base qualities were kept.

The sample's time point, from its label and the paper: baseline before first vaccination. Vaccinee samples came from UK trials COV001 and COV002, including a single-blind randomized controlled phase 2/3 trial of AZD1222 (ChAdOx1 nCoV-19) in healthy adults. For TCRbeta chain sequencing, PBMC samples were collected from trial participants at day 0 and at day 28 after the second dose. The CDR3 regions of human TCRbeta chains were analyzed by immunosequencing. Per the original workflow: Repertoire TCRs were matched against a reference library of SARS-CoV-2-specific TCRs generated with the MIRA antigen-specificity platform. Breadth meant the fraction of unique TCRs that were SARS-CoV-2-associated, whereas depth meant the fraction of total T cells that were SARS-CoV-2-associated. Each spike-specific TCR was assigned to its reactive spike region and to a CD4 or CD8 class using the MIRA data. Log10-transformed breadth and depth values were compared by one-way ANOVA with Sidak's multiple comparisons tests. In its TCRdb copy, this immuneACCESS table keeps in-frame sequences only and misses some clones. Where compared with another copy, unresolved V genes explain less than half of these, and the others have no known cause. V and J calls and clone size are those listed in that table; D and trimming were worked out from the DNA. Within this sample are some 130,000 clones, with 80% to 95% of them counted one time only. The top ten clones comprise around 3.6% of the sample.

The sequence was collected from an adult in good health. This material consisted of peripheral blood, taken on day 0 of AZD1222 vaccination. This receptor chain uses TRBV2 and TRBJ1-1, with the D segment identity uncertain. Here the CDR3 is given as CASTGYMNTEAFF. The nucleotide sequence is TGTGCCAGCACGGGGTACATGAACACTGAAGCTTTCTTT.